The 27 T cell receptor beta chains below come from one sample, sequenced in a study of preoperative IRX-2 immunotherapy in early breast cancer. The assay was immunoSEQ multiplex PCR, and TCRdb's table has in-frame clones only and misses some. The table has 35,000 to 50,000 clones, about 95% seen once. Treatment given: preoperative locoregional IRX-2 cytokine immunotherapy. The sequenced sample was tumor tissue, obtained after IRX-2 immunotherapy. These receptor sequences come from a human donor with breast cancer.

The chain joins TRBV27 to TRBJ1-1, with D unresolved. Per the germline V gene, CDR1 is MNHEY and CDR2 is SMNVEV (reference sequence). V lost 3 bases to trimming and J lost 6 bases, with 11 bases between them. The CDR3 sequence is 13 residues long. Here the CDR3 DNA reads TGTGCCAGCAGTTTCTCGCCTGGCGCTGAAGCTTTCTTT. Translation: CASSFSPGAEAFF.

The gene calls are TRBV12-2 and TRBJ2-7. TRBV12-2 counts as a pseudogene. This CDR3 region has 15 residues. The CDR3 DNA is TGTGCAAGAAGATCCGAGGGGCGGCAGACCTACGAGCAGTACTTC. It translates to CARRSEGRQTYEQYF.

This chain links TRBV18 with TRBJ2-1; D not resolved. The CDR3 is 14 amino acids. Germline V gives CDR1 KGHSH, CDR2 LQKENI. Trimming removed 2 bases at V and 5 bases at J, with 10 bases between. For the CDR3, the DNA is TGTGCCAGCTCACCAGCGACACCGAACAATGAGCAGTTCTTC. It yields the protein CASSPATPNNEQFF.

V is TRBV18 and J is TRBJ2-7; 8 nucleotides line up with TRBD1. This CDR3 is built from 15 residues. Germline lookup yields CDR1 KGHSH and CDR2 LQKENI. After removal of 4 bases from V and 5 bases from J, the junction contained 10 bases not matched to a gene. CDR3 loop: CASSRRTGFSDEQYF. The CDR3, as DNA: TGTGCCAGCTCACGTCGGACAGGGTTTTCGGACGAGCAGTACTTC.

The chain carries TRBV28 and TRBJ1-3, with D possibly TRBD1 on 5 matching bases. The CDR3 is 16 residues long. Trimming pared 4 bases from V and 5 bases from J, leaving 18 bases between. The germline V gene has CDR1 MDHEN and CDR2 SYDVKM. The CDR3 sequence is CASSSPGMMGRNTIYF. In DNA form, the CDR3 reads TGTGCCAGCAGTTCACCAGGGATGATGGGCCGAAACACCATATATTTT.

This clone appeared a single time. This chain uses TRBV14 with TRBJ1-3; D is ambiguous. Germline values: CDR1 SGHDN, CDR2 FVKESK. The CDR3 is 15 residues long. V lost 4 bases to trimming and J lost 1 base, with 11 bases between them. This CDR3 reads CASSPRSGSGNTIYF. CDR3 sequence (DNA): TGTGCCAGCAGCCCCAGGTCTGGATCTGGAAACACCATATATTTT.

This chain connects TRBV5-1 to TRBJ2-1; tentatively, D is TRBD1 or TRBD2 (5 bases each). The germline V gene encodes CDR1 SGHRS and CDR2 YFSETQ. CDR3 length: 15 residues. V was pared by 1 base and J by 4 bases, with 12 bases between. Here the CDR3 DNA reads TGCGCCAGCAGCTTGAACGGGGCCCCTTACAATGAGCAGTTCTTC. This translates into CASSLNGAPYNEQFF.

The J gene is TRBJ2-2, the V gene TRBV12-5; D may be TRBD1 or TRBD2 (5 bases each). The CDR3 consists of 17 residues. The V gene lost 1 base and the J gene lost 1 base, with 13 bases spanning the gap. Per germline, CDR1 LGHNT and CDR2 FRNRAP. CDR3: CASGLGMGVGNTGELFF. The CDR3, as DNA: TGTGCTAGTGGTTTGGGGATGGGGGTAGGGAACACCGGGGAGCTGTTTTTT.

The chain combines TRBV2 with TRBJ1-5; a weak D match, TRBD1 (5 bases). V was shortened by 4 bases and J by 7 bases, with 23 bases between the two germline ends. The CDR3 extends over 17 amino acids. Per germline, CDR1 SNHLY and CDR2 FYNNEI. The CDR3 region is CASSGPFLLGVRQPQHF. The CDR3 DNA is TGTGCCAGCAGTGGGCCTTTTCTACTAGGGGTACGCCAGCCCCAGCATTTT.

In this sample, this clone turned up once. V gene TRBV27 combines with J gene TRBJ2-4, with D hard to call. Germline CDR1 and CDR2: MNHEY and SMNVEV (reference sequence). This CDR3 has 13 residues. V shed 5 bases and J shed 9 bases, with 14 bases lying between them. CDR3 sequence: CASSPPSPGIQYF. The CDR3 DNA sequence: TGTGCCAGCAGTCCCCCAAGCCCTGGCATTCAGTACTTC.

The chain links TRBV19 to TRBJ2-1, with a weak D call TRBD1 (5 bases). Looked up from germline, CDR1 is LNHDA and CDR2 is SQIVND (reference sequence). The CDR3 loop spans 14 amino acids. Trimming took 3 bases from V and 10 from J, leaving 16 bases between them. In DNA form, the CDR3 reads TGTGCCAGTAGTATGGGAACTCCAGGGAAGGAGCAGTTCTTC. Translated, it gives CASSMGTPGKEQFF.

The CDR3 sequence is CASSLYLTGGQGYTF. The DNA of the CDR3 is TGTGCCAGCAGCTTATATCTAACAGGGGGTCAGGGCTACACCTTC. The gene calls are TRBV7-8 and TRBJ1-2; TRBD1 matches at 8 bases. From germline, CDR1 is SGHVS and CDR2 FQNEAQ. The CDR3 covers 15 residues. The J segment lost 8 bases and the V segment lost 2 bases, leaving 10 bases of the junction unmatched.

The CDR3 DNA sequence: TGTGCCAGCAGTCTTATTCTCGACAACGAGCAGTACTTC. The encoded protein is CASSLILDNEQYF. V gene TRBV28 combines with J gene TRBJ2-7; D is unresolved. CDR1 and CDR2 from the germline V gene are MDHEN and SYDVKM. V gave up 5 bases and J gave up 5 bases, with 13 bases separating them. This CDR3 comprises 13 residues.

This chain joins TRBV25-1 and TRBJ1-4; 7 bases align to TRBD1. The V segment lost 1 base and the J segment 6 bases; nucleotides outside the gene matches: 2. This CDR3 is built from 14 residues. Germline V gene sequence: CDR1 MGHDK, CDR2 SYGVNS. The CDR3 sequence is CASSEFGTDEKLFF. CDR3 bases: TGTGCCAGCAGTGAATTCGGGACAGATGAAAAACTGTTTTTT.

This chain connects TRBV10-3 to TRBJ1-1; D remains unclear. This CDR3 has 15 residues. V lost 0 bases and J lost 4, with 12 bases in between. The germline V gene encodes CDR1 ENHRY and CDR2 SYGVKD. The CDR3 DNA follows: TGTGCCATCAGTGAGTCTGTGGGCAGAAGCACTGAAGCTTTCTTT. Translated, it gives CAISESVGRSTEAFF.

The DNA for the CDR3 is TGTGCCAGCAGCGTAGATCCTGGCTCCTACAATGAGCAGTTCTTC. Translated, it gives CASSVDPGSYNEQFF. The rearrangement links TRBV9 to TRBJ2-1; D gene ambiguous. Germline CDR1 is SGDLS and CDR2 is YYNGEE. The CDR3 runs to 15 residues. Deletions cut 0 bases from V and 0 bases from J, with 7 bases between. The whole variable domain, remainder taken from reference TRBV9 and TRBJ2-1, is DSGVTQTPKHLITATGQRVTLRCSPRSGDLSVYWYQQSLDQGLQFLIQYYNGEERAKGNILERFSAQQFPDLHSELNLSSLELGDSALYFCASSVDPGSYNEQFFGPGTRLTVL.

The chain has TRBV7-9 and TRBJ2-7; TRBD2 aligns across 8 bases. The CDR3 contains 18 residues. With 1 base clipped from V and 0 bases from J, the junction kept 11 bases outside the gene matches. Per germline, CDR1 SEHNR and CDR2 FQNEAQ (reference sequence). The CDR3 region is CASSLEGSGVPSSYEQYF. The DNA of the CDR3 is TGTGCCAGCAGCTTAGAGGGTAGCGGGGTTCCTTCCTCCTACGAGCAGTACTTC.

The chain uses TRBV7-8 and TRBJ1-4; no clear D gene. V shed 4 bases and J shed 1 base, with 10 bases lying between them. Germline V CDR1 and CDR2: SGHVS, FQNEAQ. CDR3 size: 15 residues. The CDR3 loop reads CASSSLVGTNEKLFF. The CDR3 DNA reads TGTGCCAGCAGCTCCCTGGTTGGAACTAATGAAAAACTGTTTTTT. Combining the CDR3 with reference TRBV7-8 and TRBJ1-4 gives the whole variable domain GAGVSQSPRYKVAKRGQDVALRCDPISGHVSLFWYQQALGQGPEFLTYFQNEAQLDKSGLPSDRFFAERPEGSVSTLKIQRTQQEDSAVYLCASSSLVGTNEKLFFGSGTQLSVL.

CDR3 amino acids: CASSSQLAGAYEQYF. For the CDR3, the DNA is TGTGCCAGCAGCTCCCAACTAGCGGGGGCCTACGAGCAGTACTTC. The chain links TRBV6-5 to TRBJ2-7; TRBD2 matches at 11 bases. Trimming removed 6 bases from V and 2 bases from J; junction bases left unmatched: 6. The CDR3 extends over 15 amino acids. Germline loops: CDR1 MNHEY, CDR2 SVGAGI.

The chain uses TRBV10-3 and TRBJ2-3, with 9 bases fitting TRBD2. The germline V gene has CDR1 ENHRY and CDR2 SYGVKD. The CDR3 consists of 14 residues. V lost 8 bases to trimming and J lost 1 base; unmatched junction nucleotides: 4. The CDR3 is CAIAPSGGTDTQYF. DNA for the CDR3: TGTGCCATCGCCCCTAGCGGGGGCACAGATACGCAGTATTTT.

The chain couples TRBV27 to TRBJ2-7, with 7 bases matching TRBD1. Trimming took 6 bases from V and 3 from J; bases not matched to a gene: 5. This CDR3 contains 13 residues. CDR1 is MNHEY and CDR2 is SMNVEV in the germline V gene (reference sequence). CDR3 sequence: CASSLTGVYEQYF. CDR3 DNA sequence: TGTGCCAGCAGCCTCACAGGGGTCTACGAGCAGTACTTC.

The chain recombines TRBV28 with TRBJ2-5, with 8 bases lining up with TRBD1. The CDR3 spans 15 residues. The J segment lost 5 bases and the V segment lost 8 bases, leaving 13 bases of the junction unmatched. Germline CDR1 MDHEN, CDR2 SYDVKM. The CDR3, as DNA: TGTGCCAGCCGACTCCCGCAGGGGGCACGGGAGACCCAGTACTTC. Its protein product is CASRLPQGARETQYF.

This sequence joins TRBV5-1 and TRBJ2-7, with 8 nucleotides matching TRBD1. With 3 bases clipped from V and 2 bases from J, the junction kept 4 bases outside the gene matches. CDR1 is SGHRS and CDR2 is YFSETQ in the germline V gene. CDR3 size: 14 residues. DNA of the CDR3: TGCGCCAGCAGCTCCGACAGGGGTGCCTACGAGCAGTACTTC. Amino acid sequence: CASSSDRGAYEQYF.

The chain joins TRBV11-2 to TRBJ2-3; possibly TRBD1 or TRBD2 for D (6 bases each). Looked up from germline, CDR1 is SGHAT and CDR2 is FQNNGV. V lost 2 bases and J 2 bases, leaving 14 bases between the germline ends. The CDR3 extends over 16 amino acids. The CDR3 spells CASSLRGARLTDTQYF. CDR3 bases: TGTGCCAGCAGCTTAAGGGGGGCTAGACTCACAGATACGCAGTATTTT.

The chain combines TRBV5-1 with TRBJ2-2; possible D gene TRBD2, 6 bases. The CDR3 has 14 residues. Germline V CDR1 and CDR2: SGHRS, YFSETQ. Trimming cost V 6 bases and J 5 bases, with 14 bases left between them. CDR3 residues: CASTTGVSTGELFF. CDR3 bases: TGCGCCAGCACTACGGGGGTATCAACCGGGGAGCTGTTTTTT.

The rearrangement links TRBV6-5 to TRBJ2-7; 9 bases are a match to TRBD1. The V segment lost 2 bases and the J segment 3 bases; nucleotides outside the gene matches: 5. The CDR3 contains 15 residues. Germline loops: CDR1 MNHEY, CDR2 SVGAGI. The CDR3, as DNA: TGTGCCAGCAGTTACAAGGGGACAGGGTTCTACGAGCAGTACTTC. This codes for CASSYKGTGFYEQYF.

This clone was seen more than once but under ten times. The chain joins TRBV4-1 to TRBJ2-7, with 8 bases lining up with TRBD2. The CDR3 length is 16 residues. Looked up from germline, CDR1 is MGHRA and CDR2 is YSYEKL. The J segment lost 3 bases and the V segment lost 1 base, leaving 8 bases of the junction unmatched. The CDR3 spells CASSQVGTSGFYEQYF. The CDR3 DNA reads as TGCGCCAGCAGCCAAGTCGGTACTAGCGGTTTCTACGAGCAGTACTTC.